These 10 T cell receptor beta chains came from one sample sequenced in a study of molecular identifiers for immune sequencing clone quantification. One entry per CDR3 protein results from TCRdb running MiXCR on the PCR reads. Of 60,000 to 80,000 distinct CDR3 sequences in the sample, around 18% were seen once. Sequences were obtained from naive CD8+ T cells from blood, with Jurkat cell RNA spiked in. Subset specified: FACS-sorted CD8+CD4-CCR7+CD45RA+ naive T cells. These receptors were taken from a human donor in good health. Some libraries in this study had Jurkat cell RNA spiked in.

Ten or more counts support this clonotype. V gene TRBV6-5 combines with J gene TRBJ2-2; TRBD2 agrees at 9 bases. CDR1 and CDR2 from the germline V gene are MNHEY and SVGAGI. The CDR3 spans 15 residues. The J segment lost 7 bases and the V segment lost 0 bases, leaving 3 bases of the junction unmatched. This chain's CDR3 is CASSYSSGSIGELFF. CDR3 sequence (DNA): TGTGCCAGCAGTTACTCTAGCGGGAGTATCGGGGAGCTGTTTTTT.

The chain employs TRBV7-9 and TRBJ2-5; D not certain. The length of the CDR3 is 12 residues. Trimming removed 5 bases at V and 5 bases at J, with 9 bases between. Germline lookup yields CDR1 SEHNR and CDR2 FQNEAQ (reference sequence). CDR3 sequence (DNA): TGTGCCAGCAGCCCCCCACTGGAGACCCAGTACTTC. This sequence encodes CASSPPLETQYF.

This clonotype came up many times. This chain joins TRBV7-9 and TRBJ1-2; D unresolved. Germline V gene lookup returns CDR1 SEHNR and CDR2 FQNEAQ (reference sequence). With 1 base removed from V and 0 bases from J, the gap between germline ends came to 30 bases. The CDR3 spans 22 residues. The CDR3, as DNA: TGTGCCAGCAGCTTAGATCCCAGTGAGTACGTCCGACCCTTCATAGCTAACTATGGCTACACCTTC. This sequence encodes CASSLDPSEYVRPFIANYGYTF. The full variable domain, its missing parts supplied by reference TRBV7-9 and TRBJ1-2, is DTGVSQNPRHKITKRGQNVTFRCDPISEHNRLYWYRQTLGQGPEFLTYFQNEAQLEKSRLLSDRFSAERPKGSFSTLEIQRTEQGDSAMYLCASSLDPSEYVRPFIANYGYTFGSGTRLTVV.

A word on this clonotype: A read error may explain this, as a much larger clone is one base away. The chain links TRBV28 to TRBJ2-7; the match to TRBD1 covers 10 bases. The CDR3 spans 16 residues. CDR1 and CDR2 (germline): MDHEN, SYDVKM. With 4 bases clipped from V and 6 bases from J, the junction kept 12 bases outside the gene matches. The CDR3 DNA sequence: TGTGCCAGCAGTTCTGGGACAGGGGTCCCCCTCGGCGAGCAGTACTTC. It specifies CASSSGTGVPLGEQYF. The variable domain in full, completed from reference TRBV28 and TRBJ2-7, reads DVKVTQSSRYLVKRTGEKVFLECVQDMDHENMFWYRQDPGLGLRLIYFSYDVKMKEKGDIPEGYSVSREKKERFSLILESASTNQTSMYLCASSSGTGVPLGEQYFGPGTRLTVT.

The rearrangement links TRBV7-8 to TRBJ2-2, with TRBD2 matching over 8 bases. V lost 5 bases and J lost 6; bases outside the gene matches: 5. The V gene's germline CDR1 is SGHVS and CDR2 FQNEAQ. The CDR3 totals 14 residues. The CDR3 nucleotides are TGTGCCAGCAGCACAACGGGACTAGCCGGGGAGCTGTTTTTT. It is translated as CASSTTGLAGELFF.

In the case of this clonotype: A read error may explain this, as a much larger clone is one base away. This sequence joins TRBV12-3 or TRBV12-4 and TRBJ2-7, with D possibly TRBD2 on 5 matching bases. The CDR3 runs 15 residues. This CDR3 reads CASSSPSSGSCEQYF. The CDR3 DNA is TGTGCCAGCAGTTCACCCTCCAGCGGCTCCTGCGAGCAGTACTTC.

In regard to this clonotype: With a much larger clone just one base away, this may be a read error. CDR3 region: CASSEAPETAYEQYF. CDR3 sequence (DNA): TGTGCCAGCAGTGAAGCGCCCGAGACAGCCTACGAGCAGTACTTC. The chain links TRBV2 to TRBJ2-7, with D possibly being TRBD1 (5 bases). The ends were cut back, 0 bases at V and 2 bases at J, with 11 bases in the middle. The CDR3 spans 15 residues. CDR1 is SNHLY and CDR2 is FYNNEI in the germline V gene.

A few counts support this clonotype. CDR3 in DNA: TGTGCCAGCAGTTCCGGGTGGACTGAAGCTTTCTTT. It is translated as CASSSGWTEAFF. V and J are TRBV27 and TRBJ1-1; D gene unclear. CDR1 is MNHEY and CDR2 is SMNVEV in the germline V gene (reference sequence). Between the trimmed V and J ends, which lost 4 bases and 5 bases, there was a span of 8 bases. The CDR3 runs to 12 residues.

The chain joins TRBV7-9 to TRBJ2-1, with 8 bases lining up with TRBD2. This CDR3 region has 14 residues. Germline V gene data show CDR1 as SEHNR and CDR2 as FQNEAQ (reference sequence). Trimming removed 3 bases from V and 8 bases from J; junction bases left unmatched: 6. As DNA, the CDR3 is TGTGCCAGCAGCTTGACGGGAGGGCGATATGAGCAGTTCTTC. Amino acids: CASSLTGGRYEQFF. Combining the CDR3 with reference TRBV7-9 and TRBJ2-1 gives the whole variable domain DTGVSQNPRHKITKRGQNVTFRCDPISEHNRLYWYRQTLGQGPEFLTYFQNEAQLEKSRLLSDRFSAERPKGSFSTLEIQRTEQGDSAMYLCASSLTGGRYEQFFGPGTRLTVL.

Of note for this clonotype: A much larger clone differs from this one at a single base, so this may be a read error. The chain couples TRBV18 to TRBJ2-3; D unresolved. CDR3 size: 14 residues. Trimming removed 1 base from V and 1 base from J, with 6 bases in between. Looked up from germline, CDR1 is KGHSH and CDR2 is LQKENI. The CDR3 DNA sequence: TGTGCCAGCTCACCACAAACTGGCACAGATACGCAGTATTTT. Translated, it gives CASSPQTGTDTQYF. The full variable domain, with the rest looked up from reference TRBV18 and TRBJ2-3, is NAGVMQNPRHLVRRRGQEARLRCSPMKGHSHVYWYRQLPEEGLKFMVYLQKENIIDESGMPKERFSAEFPKEGPSILRIQQVVRGDSAAYFCASSPQTGTDTQYFGPGTRLTVL.